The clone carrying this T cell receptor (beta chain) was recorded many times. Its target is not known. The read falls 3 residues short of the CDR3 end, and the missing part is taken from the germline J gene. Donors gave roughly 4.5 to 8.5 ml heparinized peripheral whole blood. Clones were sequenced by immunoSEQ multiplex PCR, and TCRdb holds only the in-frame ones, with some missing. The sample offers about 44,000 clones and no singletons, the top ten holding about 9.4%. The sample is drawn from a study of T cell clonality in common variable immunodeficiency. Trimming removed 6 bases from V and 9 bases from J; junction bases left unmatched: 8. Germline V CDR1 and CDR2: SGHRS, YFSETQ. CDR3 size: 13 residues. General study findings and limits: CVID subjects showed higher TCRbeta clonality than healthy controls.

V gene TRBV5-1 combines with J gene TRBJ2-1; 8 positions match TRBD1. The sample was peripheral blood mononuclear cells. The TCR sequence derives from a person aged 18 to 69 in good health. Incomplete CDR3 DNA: TGCGCCAGCACCGCTCAGGGGGCGACTGAG. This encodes CASTAQGATE. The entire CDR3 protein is CASTAQGATEQFF. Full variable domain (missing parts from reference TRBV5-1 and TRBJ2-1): KAGVTQTPRYLIKTRGQQVTLSCSPISGHRSVSWYQQTPGQGLQFLFEYFSETQRNKGNFPGRFSGRQFSNSRSEMNVSTLELGDSALYLCASTAQGATEQFFGPGTRLTVL.